This T cell receptor (beta chain) comes out of a study of control samples from healthy donors and cancer patients. Germline CDR1 reads SGHDN; CDR2 reads FVKESK. V was pared by 5 bases and J by 8 bases, with 13 bases between. The CDR3 length is 14 residues. Sequencing was performed with immunoSEQ multiplex PCR; in TCRdb, only in-frame clones are kept and a portion is missing. The sample lists about 55,000 clones; roughly 90% were seen once. V and J are TRBV14 and TRBJ1-6; no clear D. The origin of this receptor is a man aged 50 to 60 in good health. The sequenced sample was blood. CDR3 in amino acids: CASSYYLRDSPLHF. The CDR3 bases are TGTGCCAGCAGCTATTACCTTCGCGATTCACCCCTCCACTTT.